This TCR beta chain was sequenced in a study of T-cell reconstitution after alpha-beta-depleted transplantation in children. Trimming pared 2 bases from V and 7 bases from J, leaving 8 bases between. The germline V gene has CDR1 DFQATT and CDR2 SNEGSKA (reference sequence). This CDR3 has 11 amino acids. TCRbeta library construction was performed incorporating unique molecular identifiers. TCRdb re-analysed the PCR reads in MiXCR, keeping a single row per CDR3 protein. The repertoire holds some 490,000 distinct CDR3 sequences, about an eighth seen once, with under 7% in the top ten. Comment on this clonotype: This may be a read error, as it is one base from a much larger clone. The CDR3 does not close with the conserved phenylalanine or tryptophan, likely indicating a read error.

The clonotype was recovered from a human donor who donated a stem cell graft to a child with combined immunodeficiency. The sequenced sample was PBMCs from the stem cell graft donor, obtained from the stem cell graft. The V and J genes are TRBV20-1 and TRBJ1-2; D not certain. CDR3 coding DNA: TGCAGTGCTAGATTAGGGAGTGGCTACACCTAC. Translated, it gives CSARLGSGYTY.